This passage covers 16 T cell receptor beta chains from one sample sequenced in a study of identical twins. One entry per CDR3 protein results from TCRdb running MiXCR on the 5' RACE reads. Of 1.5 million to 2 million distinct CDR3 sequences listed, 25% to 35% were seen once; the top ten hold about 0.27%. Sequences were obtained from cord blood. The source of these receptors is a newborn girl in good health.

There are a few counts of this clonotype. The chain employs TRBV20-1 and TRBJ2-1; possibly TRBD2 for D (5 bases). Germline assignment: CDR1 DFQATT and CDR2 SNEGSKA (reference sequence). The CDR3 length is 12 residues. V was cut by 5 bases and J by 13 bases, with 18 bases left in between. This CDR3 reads CSAVPVGIEQFF. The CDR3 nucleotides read TGCAGTGCTGTGCCGGTCGGGATTGAACAGTTCTTC.

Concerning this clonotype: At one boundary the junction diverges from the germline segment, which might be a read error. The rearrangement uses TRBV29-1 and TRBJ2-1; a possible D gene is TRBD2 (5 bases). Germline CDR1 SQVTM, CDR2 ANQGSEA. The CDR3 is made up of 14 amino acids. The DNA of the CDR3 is TGCAGCGTCGCCGGCCCGCCGGGGTTCAATGGGCAGTTCTTC. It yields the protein CSVAGPPGFNGQFF.

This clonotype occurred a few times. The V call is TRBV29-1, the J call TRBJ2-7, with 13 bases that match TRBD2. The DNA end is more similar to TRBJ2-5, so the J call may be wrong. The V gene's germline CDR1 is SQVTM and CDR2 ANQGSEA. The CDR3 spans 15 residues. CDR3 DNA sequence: TGCAGCGTTGGAATGGGACTAGCGGGGTTTGAGACCCAGTACTTC. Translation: CSVGMGLAGFETQYF.

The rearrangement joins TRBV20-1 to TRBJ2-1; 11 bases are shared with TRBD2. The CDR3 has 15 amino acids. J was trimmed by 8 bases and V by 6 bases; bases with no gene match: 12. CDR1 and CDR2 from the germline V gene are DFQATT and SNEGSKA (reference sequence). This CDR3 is CSAISPSGRPDEQFF. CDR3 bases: TGCAGTGCGATTTCCCCTAGCGGGAGGCCGGATGAGCAGTTCTTC.

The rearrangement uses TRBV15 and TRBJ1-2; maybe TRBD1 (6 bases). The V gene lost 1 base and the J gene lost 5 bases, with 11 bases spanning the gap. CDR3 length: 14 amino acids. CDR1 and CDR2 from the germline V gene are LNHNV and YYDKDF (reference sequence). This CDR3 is CATSRGDRFYGYTF. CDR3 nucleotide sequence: TGTGCCACCAGCAGAGGAGACAGGTTTTATGGCTACACCTTC.

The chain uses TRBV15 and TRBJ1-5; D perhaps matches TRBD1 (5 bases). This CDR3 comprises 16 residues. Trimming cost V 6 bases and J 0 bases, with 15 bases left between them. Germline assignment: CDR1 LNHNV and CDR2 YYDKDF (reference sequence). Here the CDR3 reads CATSVDINYSNQPQHF. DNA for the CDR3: TGTGCCACCAGTGTGGACATTAATTATAGCAATCAGCCCCAGCATTTT.

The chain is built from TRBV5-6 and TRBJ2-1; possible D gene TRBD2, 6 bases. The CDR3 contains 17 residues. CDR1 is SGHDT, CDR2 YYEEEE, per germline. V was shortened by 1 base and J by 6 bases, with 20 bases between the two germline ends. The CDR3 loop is CASSLNAHGRGINEQFF. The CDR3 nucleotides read TGTGCCAGCAGCTTGAATGCCCACGGGAGAGGGATCAATGAGCAGTTCTTC.

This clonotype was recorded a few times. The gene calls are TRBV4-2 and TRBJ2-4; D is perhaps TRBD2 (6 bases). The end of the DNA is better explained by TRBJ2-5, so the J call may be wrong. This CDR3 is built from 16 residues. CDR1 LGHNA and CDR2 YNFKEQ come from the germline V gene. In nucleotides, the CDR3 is TGTGCCAGCAGCCAAGAAGCACTAGCTATCCGAGAGACCCAGTACTTC. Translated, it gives CASSQEALAIRETQYF.

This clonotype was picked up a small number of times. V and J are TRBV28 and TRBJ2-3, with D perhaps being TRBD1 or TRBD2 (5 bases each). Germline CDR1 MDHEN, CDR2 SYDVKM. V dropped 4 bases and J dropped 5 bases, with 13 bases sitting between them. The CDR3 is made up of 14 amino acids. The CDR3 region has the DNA TGTGCCAGCAGTTCCCCGACGGGGCGAGATACGCAGTATTTT. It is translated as CASSSPTGRDTQYF. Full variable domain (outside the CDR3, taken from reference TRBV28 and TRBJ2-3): DVKVTQSSRYLVKRTGEKVFLECVQDMDHENMFWYRQDPGLGLRLIYFSYDVKMKEKGDIPEGYSVSREKKERFSLILESASTNQTSMYLCASSSPTGRDTQYFGPGTRLTVL.

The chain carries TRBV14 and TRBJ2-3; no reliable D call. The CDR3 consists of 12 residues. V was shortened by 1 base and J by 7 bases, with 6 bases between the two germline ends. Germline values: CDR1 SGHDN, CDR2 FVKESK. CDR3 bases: TGTGCCAGCAGCCAAGTCCCCCATACGCAGTATTTT. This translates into CASSQVPHTQYF.

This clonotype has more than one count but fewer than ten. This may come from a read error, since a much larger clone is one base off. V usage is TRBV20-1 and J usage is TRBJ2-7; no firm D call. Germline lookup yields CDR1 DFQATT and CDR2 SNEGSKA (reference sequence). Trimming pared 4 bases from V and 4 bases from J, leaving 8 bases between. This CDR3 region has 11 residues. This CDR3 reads CSAKVGYEQYF. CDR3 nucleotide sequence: TGCAGTGCTAAAGTGGGGTACGAGCAGTACTTC.

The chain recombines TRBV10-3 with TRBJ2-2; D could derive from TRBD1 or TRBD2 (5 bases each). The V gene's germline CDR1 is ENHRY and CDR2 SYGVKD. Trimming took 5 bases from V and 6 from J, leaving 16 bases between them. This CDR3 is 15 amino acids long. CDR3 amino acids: CAISIGTNPPGELFF. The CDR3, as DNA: TGTGCCATCAGTATCGGGACCAACCCCCCCGGGGAGCTGTTTTTT.

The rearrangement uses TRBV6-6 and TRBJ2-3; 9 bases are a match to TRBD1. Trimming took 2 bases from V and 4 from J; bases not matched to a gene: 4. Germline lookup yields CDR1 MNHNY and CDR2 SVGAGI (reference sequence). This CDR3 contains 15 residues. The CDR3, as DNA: TGTGCCAGCAGTTACGGGACAGGGACCTCAGATACGCAGTATTTT. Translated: CASSYGTGTSDTQYF.

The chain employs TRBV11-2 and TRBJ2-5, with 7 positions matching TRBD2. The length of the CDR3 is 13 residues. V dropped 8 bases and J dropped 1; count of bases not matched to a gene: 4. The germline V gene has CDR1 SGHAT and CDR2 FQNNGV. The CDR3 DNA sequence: TGTGCCAGCGCTAGCGGTATCCAAGAGACCCAGTACTTC. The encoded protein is CASASGIQETQYF.

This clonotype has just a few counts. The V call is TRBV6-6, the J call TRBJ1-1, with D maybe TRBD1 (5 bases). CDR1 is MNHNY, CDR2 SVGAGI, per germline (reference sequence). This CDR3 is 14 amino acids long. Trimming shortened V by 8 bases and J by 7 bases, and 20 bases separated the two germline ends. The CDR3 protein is CASDTREGKDEAFF. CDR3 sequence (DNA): TGTGCCAGCGATACACGGGAGGGGAAGGATGAAGCTTTCTTT.

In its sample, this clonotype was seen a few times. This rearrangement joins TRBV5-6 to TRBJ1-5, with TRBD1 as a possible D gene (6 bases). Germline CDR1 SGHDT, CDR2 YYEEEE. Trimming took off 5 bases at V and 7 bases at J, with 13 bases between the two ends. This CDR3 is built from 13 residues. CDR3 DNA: TGTGCCAGCAGTCGGGGGCTTGGGCAGCCCCAGCATTTT. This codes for CASSRGLGQPQHF.